A selection of T cell receptor beta chains follows, all from one sample in a study of human T cells and chemical hapten exposure. TCRdb used MiXCR to reprocess the RACE reads, holding one entry per CDR3 protein. Among about 380,000 distinct CDR3 sequences listed, 4.5% to 5.5% were seen once. The specimen was whole blood, collected in connection with sensitization to the hapten diphenylcyclopropenone (DPC). The receptors stem from a woman in her fifties or sixties with alopecia areata. Some clones in this sample may be carry-over from other donors' samples. The CDR3 runs from the conserved cysteine through the conserved F or W. A D gene is named only where the DNA matches it firmly. Clone size, where shown, is once, few, many, or a class for clones that have expanded.

TRBV4-2,.,TRBJ1-1,.,CASSQEKGFYTEAFF,TGTGCCAGCAGCCAAGAAAAGGGATTCTACACTGAAGCTTTCTTT
TRBV20-1,.,TRBJ1-1,many,CSARMSGGTEAFF,TGCAGTGCTAGGATGTCGGGAGGCACTGAAGCTTTCTTT
TRBV12-3/TRBV12-4,TRBD2,TRBJ2-2,.,CASSSSGRRPLFNTGELFF,TGTGCCAGCAGTTCAAGCGGGAGACGCCCTCTCTTTAACACCGGGGAGCTGTTTTTT
TRBV12-3/TRBV12-4,TRBD1,TRBJ2-6,few,CASSLRTGTAGANVLTF,TGTGCCAGCAGCCTGCGGACAGGGACGGCTGGGGCCAACGTCCTGACTTTC
TRBV7-9,.,TRBJ2-5,few,CASTPPSGQETQYF,TGTGCCAGCACGCCCCCGAGTGGACAAGAGACCCAGTACTTC
TRBV7-2,TRBD2,TRBJ2-2,many,CASSLGRHSGGPTGELFF,TGTGCCAGCAGCCTCGGCCGGCATAGCGGGGGGCCCACCGGGGAGCTGTTTTTT
TRBV27,TRBD1,TRBJ1-1,.,CASSSDRRRWTEAFF,TGTGCCAGCAGTTCGGACAGGCGCAGATGGACTGAAGCTTTCTTT
TRBV6-5,TRBD1,TRBJ1-1,many,CASSRTGGTNTEAFF,TGTGCCAGCAGTCGGACAGGGGGAACGAACACTGAAGCTTTCTTT
TRBV29-1,.,TRBJ2-1,.,CSAIAGARPEQFF,TGCAGCGCTATCGCGGGGGCGCGGCCTGAGCAGTTCTTC
TRBV9,.,TRBJ1-3,few,CASSQGHLGNTIYF,TGTGCCAGCAGCCAGGGACACCTTGGAAACACCATATATTTT
TRBV10-3,.,TRBJ1-4,many,CATRVSGGNEKLFF,TGTGCCACCCGAGTAAGCGGGGGTAATGAAAAACTGTTTTTT
TRBV7-2,TRBD2,TRBJ2-7,many,CASSSAGGTSYEQYF,TGTGCCAGCAGCTCCGCGGGGGGGACTAGCTACGAGCAGTACTTC
TRBV14,.,TRBJ2-6,many,CASKTSGANVLTF,TGTGCCAGCAAGACTTCTGGGGCCAACGTCCTGACTTTC
TRBV29-1,TRBD1,TRBJ2-7,few,CSVPGQGRGEQYF,TGCAGCGTTCCGGGACAGGGGCGAGGTGAGCAGTACTTC
TRBV28,.,TRBJ1-1,many,CASSLRILNTEAFF,TGTGCCAGCAGTCTAAGAATCTTGAACACTGAAGCTTTCTTT
TRBV19,TRBD2,TRBJ2-1,few,CASRLYGTSGRYNEQFF,TGTGCCAGTAGACTATATGGGACTAGCGGGAGGTACAATGAGCAGTTCTTC
TRBV20-1,.,TRBJ1-1,many,CSARGGHSNTEAFF,TGCAGTGCTAGAGGGGGTCACTCGAACACTGAAGCTTTCTTT
TRBV28,.,TRBJ2-7,.,CASMGASEQYF,TGTGCCAGCATGGGGGCAAGCGAGCAGTACTTC
TRBV20-1,.,TRBJ2-7,many,CSAPRAMGAYEQYF,TGCAGTGCTCCGAGGGCCATGGGGGCCTACGAGCAGTACTTC
TRBV28,.,TRBJ2-4,many,CASRSIQGAAKNIQYF,TGTGCCAGCAGGTCAATACAGGGAGCGGCCAAAAACATTCAGTACTTC
TRBV25-1,TRBD1,TRBJ1-1,few,CASNDRDATEAFF,TGTGCCAGCAATGACAGGGACGCCACTGAAGCTTTCTTT
TRBV4-3,.,TRBJ2-5,many,CASSQGGIGETQYF,TGCGCCAGCAGCCAAGGGGGGATCGGAGAGACCCAGTACTTC